These T cell receptor beta chains were read from a single sample in a study of post-analysis software for immune sequencing data. Via MiXCR, TCRdb re-called the PCR reads, giving one row per CDR3 protein. The sample holds more than 450,000 distinct CDR3 sequences; roughly 45% are singletons and the top ten take more than 1.5%. The sequencing input was blood. These TCRs come from a girl between 10 and 17 years old with multiple sclerosis. CDR3s include the opening cysteine and the closing phenylalanine or tryptophan. A D gene is named only where the DNA matches it firmly. Expanded clones are given a class, and other clones once, few, many or no size at all.

v_call	d_call	j_call	clone_size	cdr3_aa	cdr3_nt
TRBV12-3/TRBV12-4	TRBD1	TRBJ1-2	NA	CASSRGQGLDGYTF	TGTGCCAGCAGCCGCGGACAGGGACTGGATGGCTACACCTTC
TRBV5-1	TRBD2	TRBJ2-3	NA	CASSVGAGRDTQYF	TGCGCCAGCAGCGTGGGAGCGGGAAGAGATACGCAGTATTTT
TRBV18	NA	TRBJ2-1	few	CASSPVESSYNEQFF	TGTGCCAGCTCACCCGTGGAGAGCTCCTACAATGAGCAGTTCTTC
TRBV5-6	TRBD1	TRBJ2-3	NA	CASSPLGQGVTDTQYF	TGTGCCAGCAGCCCGCTGGGACAGGGAGTCACAGATACGCAGTATTTT
TRBV27	NA	TRBJ2-1	NA	CASTLRLDSPYNEQFF	TGTGCCAGCACCTTAAGATTGGACAGTCCCTACAATGAGCAGTTCTTC
TRBV6-1	NA	TRBJ2-5	NA	CASTWEDRNQETQYF	TGTGCCAGCACTTGGGAAGACAGAAATCAAGAGACCCAGTACTTC
TRBV5-5	TRBD1	TRBJ1-5	NA	CASSPGQVHQPQHF	TGTGCCAGCAGCCCGGGACAGGTTCATCAGCCCCAGCATTTT
TRBV12-3/TRBV12-4	TRBD1	TRBJ1-4	NA	CASSTNRGSEKLFF	TGTGCCAGCAGCACCAACAGGGGATCCGAAAAACTGTTTTTT
TRBV12-3/TRBV12-4	NA	TRBJ2-7	NA	CASSRTYYEQYF	TGTGCCAGCAGCCGGACCTACTACGAGCAGTACTTC
TRBV12-3/TRBV12-4	NA	TRBJ2-1	once	CASSPSGASPSYNEQFF	TGTGCCAGCAGCCCTTCGGGGGCGTCCCCCTCCTACAATGAGCAGTTCTTC
TRBV12-3/TRBV12-4	TRBD1	TRBJ1-1	NA	CASSSGQGNIRTFF	TGTGCCAGCAGTTCCGGACAGGGGAATATACGAACTTTCTTT
TRBV4-1	NA	TRBJ1-5	NA	CASSQVGDSNQPQHF	TGCGCCAGCAGCCAAGTAGGGGATAGCAATCAGCCCCAGCATTTT
TRBV5-1	TRBD1	TRBJ2-7	NA	CASSPVPGQGPEQYF	TGCGCCAGCAGCCCTGTACCGGGACAGGGTCCCGAGCAGTACTTC
TRBV3-1	NA	TRBJ1-1	NA	CASSQALTGRRDTEAFF	TGTGCCAGCAGCCAAGCCTTAACGGGGCGCCGTGACACTGAAGCTTTCTTT
TRBV7-9	NA	TRBJ2-6	many	CASSLDSSGANVLTF	TGTGCCAGCAGCTTGGACAGCTCTGGGGCCAACGTCCTGACTTTC
TRBV29-1	NA	TRBJ1-1	NA	CSVEDRRVGTEAFF	TGCAGCGTTGAAGATCGAAGGGTGGGGACTGAAGCTTTCTTT
TRBV12-3/TRBV12-4	NA	TRBJ1-2	NA	CASSFGGKANYGYTF	TGTGCCAGCAGTTTCGGGGGGAAAGCTAACTATGGCTACACCTTC
TRBV7-9	NA	TRBJ2-7	NA	CASSQRWFREQYF	TGTGCCAGCAGCCAGAGGTGGTTTCGGGAGCAGTACTTC
TRBV27	NA	TRBJ2-7	NA	CASSPPLGSGSYEQYF	TGTGCCAGCAGTCCCCCCTTGGGATCCGGCTCCTACGAGCAGTACTTC
TRBV3-1	NA	TRBJ2-7	NA	CASSPTWERSYEQYF	TGTGCCAGCAGCCCCACGTGGGAACGCTCCTACGAGCAGTACTTC
TRBV7-8	NA	TRBJ2-5	NA	CASSSRLRDPRETQYF	TGTGCCAGCAGCTCCAGGCTCCGGGACCCCAGAGAGACCCAGTACTTC
TRBV5-1	TRBD2	TRBJ2-1	few	CASSTGLAGGNNEQFF	TGCGCCAGCAGCACGGGACTAGCGGGAGGGAACAATGAGCAGTTCTTC
TRBV20-1	TRBD2	TRBJ2-7	NA	CSAKGGLAGYEQYF	TGCAGTGCAAAGGGGGGGCTAGCGGGCTACGAGCAGTACTTC
TRBV7-9	TRBD1	TRBJ1-2	NA	CASSLPGQGASNYGYTF	TGTGCCAGCAGCCTACCAGGACAGGGGGCGTCGAACTATGGCTACACCTTC
TRBV20-1	NA	TRBJ2-1	NA	CSARDPPGVGNEQFF	TGCAGTGCTAGAGATCCCCCGGGGGTGGGCAATGAGCAGTTCTTC
TRBV6-6	NA	TRBJ2-7	many	CASSYDSYEQYF	TGTGCCAGCAGTTACGACAGTTACGAGCAGTACTTC
TRBV2	NA	TRBJ2-7	NA	CASSEAGFNYEQYF	TGTGCCAGCAGTGAAGCCGGGTTTAACTACGAGCAGTACTTC
TRBV6-6	NA	TRBJ2-1	many	CASSPRSRPRNEQFF	TGTGCCAGCAGTCCTAGGTCTAGGCCACGTAATGAGCAGTTCTTC
TRBV12-3/TRBV12-4	NA	TRBJ2-7	NA	CASSFSPQLYNEQYF	TGTGCCAGCAGTTTTAGTCCCCAGCTCTACAATGAGCAGTACTTC
TRBV29-1	NA	TRBJ2-7	few	CSAQGMRGYNEQYF	TGCAGCGCTCAAGGCATGAGGGGTTACAATGAGCAGTACTTC
TRBV4-1	NA	TRBJ2-5	NA	CASSPRGRLARETQYF	TGCGCCAGCAGCCCTAGGGGCCGCTTAGCCCGGGAGACCCAGTACTTC
TRBV6-5	NA	TRBJ2-1	NA	CASRPEGGDPYNEQFF	TGTGCCAGCAGACCCGAAGGAGGTGATCCGTACAATGAGCAGTTCTTC
TRBV5-1	NA	TRBJ2-7	few	CASSLAFGNPYEQYF	TGCGCCAGCAGCTTGGCCTTCGGAAACCCCTACGAGCAGTACTTC
TRBV27	TRBD2	TRBJ2-1	NA	CASSRELAASPNEQFF	TGTGCCAGCAGTCGGGAACTAGCGGCCTCGCCTAATGAGCAGTTCTTC
TRBV15	TRBD1	TRBJ2-7	NA	CATSSIGQGVSYEQYF	TGTGCCACCAGCAGTATAGGACAGGGGGTCTCCTACGAGCAGTACTTC
TRBV3-1	NA	TRBJ2-6	NA	CASSQDKFSGANVLTF	TGTGCCAGCAGCCAAGATAAGTTCTCTGGGGCCAACGTCCTGACTTTC
TRBV6-1	NA	TRBJ2-3	NA	CAAQGYGTDTQYF	TGTGCCGCACAGGGCTATGGCACAGATACGCAGTATTTT
TRBV20-1	NA	TRBJ2-3	NA	CSARVARGNVRTDTQYF	TGCAGTGCTAGAGTGGCAAGGGGAAACGTTCGCACAGATACGCAGTATTTT
TRBV20-1	NA	TRBJ1-6	NA	CSASLQGNDNSPLHF	TGCAGTGCTAGCCTACAGGGCAATGATAATTCACCCCTCCACTTT
TRBV29-1	NA	TRBJ2-3	few	CSAELRLTDTQYF	TGCAGCGCCGAACTCCGGCTCACAGATACGCAGTATTTT
TRBV7-6	NA	TRBJ2-1	NA	CVSSQAPVGREQFF	TGTGTCAGCAGCCAAGCACCGGTCGGACGCGAGCAGTTCTTC
TRBV7-2	NA	TRBJ1-1	few	CASSDAGNTEAFF	TGTGCCAGCAGCGACGCAGGGAACACTGAAGCTTTCTTT
TRBV12-3/TRBV12-4	TRBD1	TRBJ1-5	NA	CASGGTGTGNQPQHF	TGTGCCAGCGGGGGCACCGGGACAGGGAATCAGCCCCAGCATTTT
TRBV10-3	TRBD2	TRBJ2-7	NA	CAISVGDYQYEQYF	TGTGCCATCAGTGTGGGGGACTATCAGTACGAGCAGTACTTC
TRBV12-3/TRBV12-4	NA	TRBJ1-4	NA	CASSLRRLSEKLFF	TGTGCCAGCAGTTTAAGACGGTTGAGTGAAAAACTGTTTTTT
TRBV15	NA	TRBJ2-7	few	CATSRRDGYEQYF	TGTGCCACCAGCAGAAGGGACGGCTACGAGCAGTACTTC
TRBV4-1	NA	TRBJ1-2	NA	CASSGQGIHYTF	TGCGCCAGCTCCGGGCAGGGGATCCACTACACCTTC
TRBV24-1	NA	TRBJ2-7	NA	CATSDSGHRSYEQYF	TGTGCCACCAGTGATTCGGGACACCGCTCCTACGAGCAGTACTTC
TRBV6-6	NA	TRBJ2-7	few	CASSYSGQGGEQYF	TGTGCCAGCAGTTACTCAGGGCAGGGAGGCGAGCAGTACTTC
TRBV20-1	NA	TRBJ1-2	few	CSARGGTGYTF	TGCAGTGCTAGAGGGGGGACTGGCTACACCTTC
TRBV5-6	NA	TRBJ2-1	NA	CASSLEVGVGQQFF	TGTGCCAGCAGCTTGGAGGTAGGAGTGGGGCAGCAGTTCTTC
TRBV12-3/TRBV12-4	NA	TRBJ1-2	few	CASTPTSDYGYTF	TGTGCCAGCACCCCTACTTCCGACTATGGCTACACCTTC
TRBV11-2	NA	TRBJ2-7	few	CASSRVGGEQYF	TGTGCCAGCAGCCGAGTTGGGGGCGAGCAGTACTTC
TRBV13	NA	TRBJ2-5	NA	CASSPGWGETQYF	TGTGCCAGCAGCCCCGGTTGGGGAGAGACCCAGTACTTC
TRBV13	NA	TRBJ2-1	NA	CASSFDISSYNEQFF	TGTGCCAGCAGCTTTGACATCAGCTCCTACAATGAGCAGTTCTTC
TRBV7-3	TRBD2	TRBJ2-1	many	CASSSSGGPVNEQFF	TGTGCCAGCAGCTCTAGCGGGGGGCCGGTCAATGAGCAGTTCTTC
TRBV3-1	NA	TRBJ1-4	NA	CASSHGPEGEKLFF	TGTGCCAGCAGCCACGGACCAGAGGGGGAAAAACTGTTTTTT
TRBV2	NA	TRBJ2-1	NA	CASITGSSGEQFF	TGTGCCAGCATCACCGGGTCCTCAGGGGAGCAGTTCTTC
TRBV9	TRBD1	TRBJ2-7	many	CASSPQTGEAYEQYF	TGTGCCAGCAGCCCACAGACAGGGGAGGCCTACGAGCAGTACTTC
TRBV12-3/TRBV12-4	TRBD1	TRBJ1-4	NA	CASSQDRGLTEKLFF	TGTGCCAGCAGCCAAGATAGGGGGCTGACTGAAAAACTGTTTTTT